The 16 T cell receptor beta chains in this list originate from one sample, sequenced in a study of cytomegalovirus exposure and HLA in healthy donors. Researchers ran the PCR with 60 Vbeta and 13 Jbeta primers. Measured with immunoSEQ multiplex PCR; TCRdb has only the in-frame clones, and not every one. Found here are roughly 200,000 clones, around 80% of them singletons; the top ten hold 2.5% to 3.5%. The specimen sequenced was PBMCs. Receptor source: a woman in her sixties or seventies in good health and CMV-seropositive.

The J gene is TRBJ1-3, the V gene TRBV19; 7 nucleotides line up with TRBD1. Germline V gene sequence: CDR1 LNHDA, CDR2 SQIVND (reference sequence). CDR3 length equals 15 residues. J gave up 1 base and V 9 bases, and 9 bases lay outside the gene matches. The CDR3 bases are TGTGCCAGCACGGCGGGCAGGGGGTCTGGAAACACCATATATTTT. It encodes CASTAGRGSGNTIYF. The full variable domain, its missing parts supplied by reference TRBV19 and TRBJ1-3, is DGGITQSPKYLFRKEGQNVTLSCEQNLNHDAMYWYRQDPGQGLRLIYYSQIVNDFQKGDIAEGYSVSREKKESFPLTVTSAQKNPTAFYLCASTAGRGSGNTIYFGEGSWLTVV.

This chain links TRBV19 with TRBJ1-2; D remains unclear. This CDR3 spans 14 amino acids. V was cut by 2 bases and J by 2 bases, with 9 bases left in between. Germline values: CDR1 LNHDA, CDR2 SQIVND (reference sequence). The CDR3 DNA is TGTGCCAGTAGTATAACTTCACGAAACTATGGCTACACCTTC. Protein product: CASSITSRNYGYTF.

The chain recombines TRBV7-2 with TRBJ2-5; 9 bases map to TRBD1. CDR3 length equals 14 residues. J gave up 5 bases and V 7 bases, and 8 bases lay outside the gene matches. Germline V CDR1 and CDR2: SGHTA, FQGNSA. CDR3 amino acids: CASTLDRGWETQYF. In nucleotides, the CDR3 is TGTGCCAGCACCCTGGACAGGGGATGGGAGACCCAGTACTTC.

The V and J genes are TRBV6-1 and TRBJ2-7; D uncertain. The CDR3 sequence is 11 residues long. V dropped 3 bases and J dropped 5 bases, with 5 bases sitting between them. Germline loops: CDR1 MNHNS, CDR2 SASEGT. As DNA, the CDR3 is TGTGCCAGCAGTGAGTGGCACGAGCAGTACTTC. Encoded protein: CASSEWHEQYF.

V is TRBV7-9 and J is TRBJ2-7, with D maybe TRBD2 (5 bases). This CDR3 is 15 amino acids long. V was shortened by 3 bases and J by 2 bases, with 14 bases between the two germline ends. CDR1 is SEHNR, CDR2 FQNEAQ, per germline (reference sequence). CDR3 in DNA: TGTGCCAGCAGCTTCGCAGGCGGGCGAACCTACGAGCAGTACTTC. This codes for CASSFAGGRTYEQYF.

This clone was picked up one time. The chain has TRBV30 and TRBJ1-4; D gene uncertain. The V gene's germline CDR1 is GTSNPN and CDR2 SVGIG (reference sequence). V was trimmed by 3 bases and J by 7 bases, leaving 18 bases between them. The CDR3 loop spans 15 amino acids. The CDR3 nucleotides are TGTGCCTGGAGAAACCAGGCCTGGGCTGGTGAAAAACTGTTTTTT. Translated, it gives CAWRNQAWAGEKLFF.

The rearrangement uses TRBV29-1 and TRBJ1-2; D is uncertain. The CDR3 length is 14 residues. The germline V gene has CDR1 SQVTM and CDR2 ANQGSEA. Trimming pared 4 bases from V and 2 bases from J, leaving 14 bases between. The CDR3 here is CSVGGGGFNYGYTF. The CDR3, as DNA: TGCAGCGTTGGAGGTGGAGGATTCAACTATGGCTACACCTTC.

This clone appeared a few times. The CDR3 region has the DNA TGTGCCAGCAGTACGCGGCATACTTATAATTCACCCCTCCACTTT. Amino acid sequence: CASSTRHTYNSPLHF. This chain connects TRBV6-6 to TRBJ1-6; D uncertain. Trimming left V 5 bases short and J 4 bases short, with 12 bases between. Germline V gene data show CDR1 as MNHNY and CDR2 as SVGAGI (reference sequence). This CDR3 has 15 residues.

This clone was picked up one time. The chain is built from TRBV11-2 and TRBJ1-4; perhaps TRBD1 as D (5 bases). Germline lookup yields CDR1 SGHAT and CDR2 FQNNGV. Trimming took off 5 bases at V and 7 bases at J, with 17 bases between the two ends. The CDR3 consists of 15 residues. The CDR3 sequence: CASSHVNGGTEKLFF. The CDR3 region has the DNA TGTGCCAGCAGCCACGTGAACGGGGGGACTGAAAAACTGTTTTTT.

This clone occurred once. CDR3 in amino acids: CASSANHKTGARAYEQYF. The CDR3 DNA is TGCGCCAGCAGCGCCAACCACAAGACAGGGGCGAGGGCCTACGAGCAGTACTTC. The chain recombines TRBV5-1 with TRBJ2-7; TRBD1 matches 8 bases. V shed 4 bases, J shed 2 bases, and the junction held 17 bases outside the gene matches. The CDR3 length is 18 residues. Per the germline V gene, CDR1 is SGHRS and CDR2 is YFSETQ.

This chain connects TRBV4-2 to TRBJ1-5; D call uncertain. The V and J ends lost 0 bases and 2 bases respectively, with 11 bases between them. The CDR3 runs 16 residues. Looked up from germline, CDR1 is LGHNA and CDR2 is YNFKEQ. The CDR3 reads CASSQDLSGGNQPQHF. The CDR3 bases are TGTGCCAGCAGCCAAGATTTATCCGGAGGCAATCAGCCCCAGCATTTT.

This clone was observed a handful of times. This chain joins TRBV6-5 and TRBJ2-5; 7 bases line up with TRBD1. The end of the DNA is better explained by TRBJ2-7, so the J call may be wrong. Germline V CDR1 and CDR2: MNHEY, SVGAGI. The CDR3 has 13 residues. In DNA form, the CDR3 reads TGTGCCAGCAGTATCGGGACAGCATACGAGCAGTACTTC. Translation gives CASSIGTAYEQYF.

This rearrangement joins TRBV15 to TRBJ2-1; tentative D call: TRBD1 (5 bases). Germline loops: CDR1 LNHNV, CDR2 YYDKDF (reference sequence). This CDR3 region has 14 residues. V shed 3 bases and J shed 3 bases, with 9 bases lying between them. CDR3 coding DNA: TGTGCCACCAGCAGCTCAGGGATCTACAATGAGCAGTTCTTC. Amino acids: CATSSSGIYNEQFF.

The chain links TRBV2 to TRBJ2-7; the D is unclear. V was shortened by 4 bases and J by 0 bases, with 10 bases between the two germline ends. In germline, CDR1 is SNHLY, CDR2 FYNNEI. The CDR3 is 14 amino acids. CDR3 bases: TGTGCCAGCAGTGTGATACAGCCCTCCTACGAGCAGTACTTC. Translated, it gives CASSVIQPSYEQYF.

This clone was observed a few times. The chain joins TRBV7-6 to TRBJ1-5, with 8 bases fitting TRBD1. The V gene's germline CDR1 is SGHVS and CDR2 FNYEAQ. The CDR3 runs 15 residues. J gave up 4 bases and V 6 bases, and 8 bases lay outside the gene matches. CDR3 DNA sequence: TGTGCCAGCAGTCCCATGACAGGGGCGAATCAGCCCCAGCATTTT. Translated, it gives CASSPMTGANQPQHF.

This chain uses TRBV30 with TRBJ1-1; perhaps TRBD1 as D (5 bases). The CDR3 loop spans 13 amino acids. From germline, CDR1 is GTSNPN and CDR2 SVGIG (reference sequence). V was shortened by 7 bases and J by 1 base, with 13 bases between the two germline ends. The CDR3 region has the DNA TGTGCCTATAGTAGGGGATGGAACACTGAAGCTTTCTTT. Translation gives CAYSRGWNTEAFF.